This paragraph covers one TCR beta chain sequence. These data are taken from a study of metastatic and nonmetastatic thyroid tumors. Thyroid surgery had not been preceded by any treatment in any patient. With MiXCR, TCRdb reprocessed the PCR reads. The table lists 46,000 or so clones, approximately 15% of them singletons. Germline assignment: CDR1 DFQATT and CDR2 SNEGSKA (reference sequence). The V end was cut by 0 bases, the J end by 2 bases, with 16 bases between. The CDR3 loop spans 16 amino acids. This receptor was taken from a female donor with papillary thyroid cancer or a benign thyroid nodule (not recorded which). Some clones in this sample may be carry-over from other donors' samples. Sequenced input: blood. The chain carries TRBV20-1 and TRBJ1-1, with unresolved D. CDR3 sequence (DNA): TGCAGTGCTAGAGATCCTTCGGTGAGCGTTAACACTGAAGCTTTCTTT. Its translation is CSARDPSVSVNTEAFF.